These 4 T cell receptor beta chains were all obtained from the same sample, sequenced in a study of T cell responses to AZD1222 COVID-19 vaccine. Sequenced by immunoSEQ multiplex PCR; TCRdb stores in-frame clones only, minus some. This table holds tens of thousands of clones, more than 90% found once. The material was peripheral blood, obtained on day 0 of AZD1222 vaccination. These TCRs come from an adult in good health.

This clone was recorded a few times. The V call is TRBV4-1, the J call TRBJ2-7, with a tentative D call TRBD2 (5 bases). The CDR3 loop spans 15 amino acids. The V and J ends lost 1 base and 0 bases respectively, with 10 bases between them. The germline CDR1 and CDR2 sequences are MGHRA and YSYEKL. DNA of the CDR3: TGCGCCAGCAGCCAAGGTTCCGGGAACTCCTACGAGCAGTACTTC. This encodes CASSQGSGNSYEQYF.

The J gene is TRBJ2-2, the V gene TRBV5-4; 8 nucleotides agree with TRBD2. The germline V gene has CDR1 SGHNT and CDR2 YYREEE (reference sequence). This CDR3 is 16 amino acids long. V lost 5 bases to trimming and J lost 2 bases; unmatched junction nucleotides: 8. This CDR3 is CASSRTSGANTGELFF. CDR3 nucleotide sequence: TGTGCCAGCAGTCGAACTAGCGGAGCAAACACCGGGGAGCTGTTTTTT.

The chain uses TRBV29-1 and TRBJ1-4; no reliable D call. The CDR3 totals 15 residues. CDR1 is SQVTM and CDR2 is ANQGSEA in the germline V gene. V lost 0 bases, J lost 3 bases, and 11 bases lay in between. The CDR3 protein is CSVEDPRGANEKLFF. The CDR3, as DNA: TGCAGCGTTGAAGATCCGCGGGGAGCTAATGAAAAACTGTTTTTT.

The J gene is TRBJ1-1, the V gene TRBV7-2, with D possibly being TRBD1 (5 bases). In germline, CDR1 is SGHTA, CDR2 FQGNSA. The V end was cut by 5 bases, the J end by 3 bases, with 13 bases between. The CDR3 consists of 14 residues. CDR3 sequence: CASSVRGVHTEAFF. The CDR3 nucleotides read TGTGCCAGCAGCGTACGGGGGGTACACACTGAAGCTTTCTTT.